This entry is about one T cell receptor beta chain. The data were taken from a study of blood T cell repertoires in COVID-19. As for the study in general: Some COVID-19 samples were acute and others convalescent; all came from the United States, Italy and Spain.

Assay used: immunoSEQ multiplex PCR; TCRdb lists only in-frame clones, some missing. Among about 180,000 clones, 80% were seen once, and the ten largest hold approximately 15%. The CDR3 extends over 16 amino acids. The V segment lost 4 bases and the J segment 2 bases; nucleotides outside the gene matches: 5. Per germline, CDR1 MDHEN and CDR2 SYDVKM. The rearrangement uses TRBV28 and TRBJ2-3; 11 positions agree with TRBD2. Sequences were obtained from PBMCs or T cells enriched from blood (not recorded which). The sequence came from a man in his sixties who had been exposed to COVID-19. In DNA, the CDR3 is TGTGCCAGCAGTTCACCGGGACTAGCGGACACAGATACGCAGTATTTT. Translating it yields CASSSPGLADTDTQYF. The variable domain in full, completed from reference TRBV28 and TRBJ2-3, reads DVKVTQSSRYLVKRTGEKVFLECVQDMDHENMFWYRQDPGLGLRLIYFSYDVKMKEKGDIPEGYSVSREKKERFSLILESASTNQTSMYLCASSSPGLADTDTQYFGPGTRLTVL.